This record looks at one T cell receptor beta chain sequence and its context. Its antigen is unidentified. The junction shows a germline mismatch at one end, possibly a read error. This sample is drawn from a study of molecular identifiers for immune sequencing clone quantification. Listed TCR primers and previously described methods were used for bulk TCR libraries. TCRdb used MiXCR to reprocess the PCR reads, holding one entry per CDR3 protein. The sample lists some 580,000 distinct CDR3 sequences; roughly 27% were seen once. The CDR3 totals 13 residues. Germline CDR1 is LGHNA and CDR2 is YSLEER. Study-level findings and limits: Identical TCR molecules that share a barcode could lead to an underestimation of highly expanded clone sizes. Over 99% of CMV-specific effector molecules, but under 1% of naive ones, were in clones above 20 copies.

Source material: naive CD8+ T cells from blood, with Jurkat cell RNA spiked in. Subset defined: FACS-sorted CD8+CD4-CCR7+CD45RA+ naive T cells. The sequence came from a human donor in good health. Some libraries in this study had Jurkat cell RNA spiked in. The chain joins TRBV4-3 to TRBJ2-5, with TRBD1 as a possible D gene (6 bases). DNA for the CDR3: TGCGCCAGCCGCCAACAACAGGGAGCGACCCAGTACTTC. This codes for CASRQQQGATQYF.